This TCR beta chain is from a study of cytomegalovirus exposure and HLA in healthy donors. Study in general: The 650 to 850 first-cohort repertoires and the approximately 130 validation repertoires shared the same platform, a later analysis reported.

Sequencing was performed with immunoSEQ multiplex PCR; in TCRdb, only in-frame clones are kept and a portion is missing. The sample comprises 300,000 to 400,000 clones, 88% of which are singletons, and around 0.88% rests with the top ten. Regarding the study as a whole: The authors enumerated around 150 TCR beta chains as linked to cytomegalovirus. Published work reported that the classifier diagnosed cytomegalovirus status with high specificity and sensitivity. One later analysis, an examination of the approximately 130 validation repertoires, found that first-cohort TCR clusters tended to co-occur in them.

Remarks on this clone: What it binds is unknown.

This receptor was taken from a young man in good health and CMV-seronegative. The sequencing input was PBMCs.

CDR3 sequence: CATSRRGTVEKLFF. The CDR3 DNA follows: TGTGCCACCAGCAGAAGAGGGACAGTTGAAAAACTGTTTTTT. V is TRBV15 and J is TRBJ1-4, with 7 positions matching TRBD1. The CDR3 covers 14 residues. V gave up 2 bases and J gave up 7 bases; unmatched junction bases: 4. In germline, CDR1 is LNHNV, CDR2 YYDKDF (reference sequence).